One sample yielded the 29 T cell receptor beta chains listed below, sequenced in a study of blood T cell repertoires in COVID-19. Generated by immunoSEQ multiplex PCR, the TCRdb table keeps only in-frame clones and is missing some. Of over 150,000 clones listed, about 86% are singletons. The sample comprised peripheral blood. Receptors were obtained from a man between 65 and 85 years old with active or convalescent COVID-19.

This chain links TRBV28 with TRBJ1-1; D is ambiguous. The germline CDR1 and CDR2 sequences are MDHEN and SYDVKM. The CDR3 consists of 12 residues. V dropped 7 bases and J dropped 3 bases, with 9 bases sitting between them. Here the CDR3 DNA reads TGTGCCAGCAACTCGGTATACACTGAAGCTTTCTTT. It yields the protein CASNSVYTEAFF.

The rearrangement joins TRBV19 to TRBJ2-5; a weak D match, TRBD2 (7 bases). Trimming removed 2 bases from V and 4 bases from J, with 17 bases in between. Germline CDR1 reads LNHDA; CDR2 reads SQIVND (reference sequence). The CDR3 is 16 amino acids. In nucleotides, the CDR3 is TGTGCCAGTAGTATAAATTGGGGGGCTAGCGGAGAGACCCAGTACTTC. Translation gives CASSINWGASGETQYF. Complete variable domain (other parts from reference TRBV19 and TRBJ2-5): DGGITQSPKYLFRKEGQNVTLSCEQNLNHDAMYWYRQDPGQGLRLIYYSQIVNDFQKGDIAEGYSVSREKKESFPLTVTSAQKNPTAFYLCASSINWGASGETQYFGPGTRLLVL.

The genes are TRBV6-2 or TRBV6-3 and TRBJ1-1; D may be TRBD1 (5 bases). The CDR3 extends over 14 amino acids. Germline CDR1 MNHEY, CDR2 SVGEGT. V lost 0 bases and J lost 4, with 9 bases in between. The CDR3 loop is CASSYSEGLTEAFF. In DNA form, the CDR3 reads TGTGCCAGCAGTTACTCGGAGGGGCTCACTGAAGCTTTCTTT.

The chain joins TRBV2 to TRBJ1-4; no firm D call. Germline loops: CDR1 SNHLY, CDR2 FYNNEI. Trimming pared 6 bases from V and 5 bases from J, leaving 10 bases between. The CDR3 spans 13 residues. The CDR3 reads CASSPRYNEKLFF. CDR3 bases: TGTGCCAGCAGCCCTCGCTACAATGAAAAACTGTTTTTT.

The rearrangement links TRBV6-5 to TRBJ1-3; D unresolved. CDR3 size: 14 residues. The germline CDR1 and CDR2 sequences are MNHEY and SVGAGI. Trimming stripped 6 bases from V and 0 bases from J, with 9 bases between. The CDR3 region is CASSRGLSGNTIYF. As DNA, the CDR3 is TGTGCCAGCAGCCGCGGCCTCTCTGGAAACACCATATATTTT.

This clone was observed a single time. The genes are TRBV5-1 and TRBJ1-4, with a possible D match to TRBD1 (5 bases). Per germline, CDR1 SGHRS and CDR2 YFSETQ. The CDR3 spans 15 residues. The V and J ends lost 3 bases and 6 bases respectively, with 15 bases between them. CDR3 region: CASSSDTGGDEKLFF. DNA of the CDR3: TGCGCCAGCAGCTCCGACACCGGGGGGGATGAAAAACTGTTTTTT.

V usage is TRBV15 and J usage is TRBJ1-5; the D gene is possibly TRBD1 (5 bases). Germline CDR1 LNHNV, CDR2 YYDKDF (reference sequence). CDR3 length: 12 residues. The V and J ends lost 4 bases and 7 bases respectively, with 8 bases between them. The CDR3 DNA sequence: TGTGCCACCAGCATGTCAGGGCAGCCCCAGCATTTT. Translation gives CATSMSGQPQHF.

In its sample, this clone was seen once. The chain is built from TRBV28 and TRBJ1-4; D possibly corresponds to TRBD1 (6 bases). This CDR3 is 14 amino acids long. Trimming pared 8 bases from V and 8 bases from J, leaving 18 bases between. Germline assignment: CDR1 MDHEN and CDR2 SYDVKM. CDR3: CASSDRLSLEKLFF. The DNA of the CDR3 is TGTGCCAGCTCAGACAGGTTGTCTTTGGAAAAACTGTTTTTT. The entire variable domain, with the rest obtained from reference TRBV28 and TRBJ1-4, is as follows: DVKVTQSSRYLVKRTGEKVFLECVQDMDHENMFWYRQDPGLGLRLIYFSYDVKMKEKGDIPEGYSVSREKKERFSLILESASTNQTSMYLCASSDRLSLEKLFFGSGTQLSVL.

The gene calls are TRBV7-8 and TRBJ2-7; the match to TRBD2 covers 10 bases. The CDR3 is made up of 17 amino acids. Trimming at V came to 0 bases and at J to 3 bases, leaving 8 bases not matched to a gene. The V gene's germline CDR1 is SGHVS and CDR2 FQNEAQ. As DNA, the CDR3 is TGTGCCAGCAGCTTAGCGCATCGTCTAGCGGGGGACTACGAGCAGTACTTC. Translated: CASSLAHRLAGDYEQYF.

The gene calls are TRBV9 and TRBJ2-1; 7 bases line up with TRBD2. Germline lookup yields CDR1 SGDLS and CDR2 YYNGEE. V dropped 2 bases and J dropped 10; count of bases not matched to a gene: 6. The CDR3 consists of 13 residues. The CDR3 nucleotides are TGTGCCAGCAGCGTCGCTAGAGCGGGAGAGCAGTTCTTC. As protein: CASSVARAGEQFF. The whole variable domain, filled in from reference TRBV9 and TRBJ2-1, reads DSGVTQTPKHLITATGQRVTLRCSPRSGDLSVYWYQQSLDQGLQFLIQYYNGEERAKGNILERFSAQQFPDLHSELNLSSLELGDSALYFCASSVARAGEQFFGPGTRLTVL.

The V gene is TRBV27, the J gene TRBJ1-5; 8 bases line up with TRBD1. Germline V gene lookup returns CDR1 MNHEY and CDR2 SMNVEV (reference sequence). The V segment lost 3 bases and the J segment 6 bases; nucleotides outside the gene matches: 13. This CDR3 is 17 amino acids long. CDR3 loop: CASSFLSPTGESQPQHF. CDR3 sequence (DNA): TGTGCCAGCAGTTTCCTGTCCCCGACAGGGGAAAGTCAGCCCCAGCATTTT.

The chain links TRBV6-5 to TRBJ1-2, with TRBD1 matching over 9 bases. CDR3 length equals 12 residues. Germline trimming cut 8 bases from V and 8 bases from J; bases unmatched to any gene: 6. Germline CDR1 and CDR2: MNHEY and SVGAGI. The chain's CDR3 is CASRQGERGYTF. CDR3 nucleotides: TGTGCCAGCCGACAGGGGGAACGCGGCTACACCTTC.

Regarding this clone: The sample carries other DNA sequences with the same CDR3. The V and J genes are TRBV5-5 and TRBJ1-2, with 7 bases aligning to TRBD1. This CDR3 is built from 14 residues. Per the germline V gene, CDR1 is SGHKS and CDR2 is YYEKEE (reference sequence). J lost 3 bases, V lost 0 bases, and 2 bases had no gene match. The CDR3 loop reads CASSLGDRDYGYTF. Written as DNA, the CDR3 is TGTGCCAGCAGCTTGGGTGACAGGGACTATGGCTACACCTTC.

In its sample, this clone was seen once. This chain uses TRBV27 with TRBJ1-2; 12 bases are a match to TRBD1. V shed 1 base, J shed 8 bases, and the junction held 5 bases outside the gene matches. Germline V gives CDR1 MNHEY, CDR2 SMNVEV (reference sequence). CDR3 size: 15 residues. CDR3 region: CASSLYGTGGGGYTF. The CDR3 bases are TGTGCCAGCAGTTTATACGGGACAGGGGGCGGCGGCTACACCTTC.

This clone was seen only once. V usage is TRBV29-1 and J usage is TRBJ1-4; 7 nucleotides line up with TRBD1. This CDR3 spans 13 amino acids. CDR1 is SQVTM and CDR2 is ANQGSEA in the germline V gene. V shed 8 bases and J 3 bases; nucleotides not matched to a gene: 6. This CDR3 is CSFKTGPNEKLFF. CDR3 nucleotide sequence: TGCAGCTTCAAGACAGGGCCTAATGAAAAACTGTTTTTT.

The chain couples TRBV27 to TRBJ2-3; possibly TRBD1 for D (5 bases). From germline, CDR1 is MNHEY and CDR2 SMNVEV (reference sequence). V lost 0 bases and J lost 4, with 14 bases in between. The CDR3 is 16 residues long. The CDR3 loop reads CASSLSGQGWADTQYF. DNA of the CDR3: TGTGCCAGCAGTTTATCCGGGCAGGGATGGGCAGATACGCAGTATTTT.

The chain employs TRBV4-3 and TRBJ1-5, with a weak D call TRBD1 (6 bases). Trimming took off 5 bases at V and 4 bases at J, with 12 bases between the two ends. CDR3 size: 14 residues. Germline assignment: CDR1 LGHNA and CDR2 YSLEER. CDR3 loop: CASSYDRSNQPQHF. Written as DNA, the CDR3 is TGCGCCAGCAGCTACGACAGGAGTAATCAGCCCCAGCATTTT.

In DNA, the CDR3 is TGTGCCAGCAGCTTAACAGGAGCAACTAATGAAAAACTGTTTTTT. It is translated as CASSLTGATNEKLFF. The chain recombines TRBV7-2 with TRBJ1-4; D might be TRBD1 (5 bases). The CDR3 is 15 amino acids. CDR1 and CDR2 from the germline V gene are SGHTA and FQGNSA. Between the trimmed V and J ends, which lost 2 bases and 0 bases, there was a span of 7 bases.

The J gene is TRBJ2-7, the V gene TRBV18, with TRBD2 matching over 8 bases. The CDR3 runs 14 residues. Per germline, CDR1 KGHSH and CDR2 LQKENI. Trimming at V came to 2 bases and at J to 3 bases, leaving 3 bases not matched to a gene. The DNA for the CDR3 is TGTGCCAGCTCACCAGGTACTAGCGGCTACGAGCAGTACTTC. Translation: CASSPGTSGYEQYF.

CDR3 in amino acids: CASSPTTNSYEQYF. The CDR3, as DNA: TGTGCCAGCAGCCCAACGACTAACTCCTACGAGCAGTACTTC. J is TRBJ2-7 and V is TRBV9, with a weak D call TRBD2 (5 bases). Germline CDR1 and CDR2: SGDLS and YYNGEE. Trimming removed 4 bases from V and 0 bases from J, with 11 bases in between. The CDR3 runs to 14 residues.

This clone was found once. The rearrangement uses TRBV9 and TRBJ2-1; 11 bases align to TRBD1. The CDR3 contains 18 residues. V lost 4 bases, J lost 7 bases, and 16 bases stayed unmatched. Germline loops: CDR1 SGDLS, CDR2 YYNGEE. As DNA, the CDR3 is TGTGCCAGCAGCACGAGGCCTGTAGGACAGGGGGCGAGGAATGAGCAGTTCTTC. Translated, it gives CASSTRPVGQGARNEQFF.

As regards this clone: Other nucleotide sequences in the sample specify the same CDR3. The chain uses TRBV4-3 and TRBJ1-6; D not resolved. The CDR3 contains 12 residues. V shed 3 bases and J shed 7 bases, with 4 bases lying between them. Germline V gene lookup returns CDR1 LGHNA and CDR2 YSLEER. The CDR3 bases are TGCGCCAGCAGCCACTCCAATTCACCCCTCCACTTT. This translates into CASSHSNSPLHF.

The chain carries TRBV19 and TRBJ1-5; 9 bases align to TRBD1. Germline CDR1 and CDR2: LNHDA and SQIVND (reference sequence). CDR3 size: 15 residues. The trim removed 5 bases at V and 8 bases at J, leaving 10 bases unmatched. CDR3 residues: CASSHRGREAKPQHF. The CDR3 DNA reads as TGTGCCAGTAGTCACAGGGGGCGAGAGGCAAAGCCCCAGCATTTT.

The rearrangement links TRBV27 to TRBJ2-6, with D maybe TRBD1 (6 bases). The CDR3 is made up of 17 amino acids. Trimming stripped 2 bases from V and 0 bases from J, with 11 bases between. Germline V lookup: CDR1 MNHEY, CDR2 SMNVEV (reference sequence). The DNA for the CDR3 is TGTGCCAGCAGTTTAATCCAGGGGACCTCTGGGGCCAACGTCCTGACTTTC. Translating it yields CASSLIQGTSGANVLTF.

The chain links TRBV11-2 to TRBJ1-4; TRBD1 matches 9 bases. Trimming took 8 bases from V and 10 from J; bases not matched to a gene: 14. The germline V gene has CDR1 SGHAT and CDR2 FQNNGV. The CDR3 is 15 amino acids. CDR3: CASGPPGTGSGKLFF. The CDR3, as DNA: TGTGCCAGCGGACCGCCCGGGACAGGGAGCGGAAAACTGTTTTTT.

The chain recombines TRBV24-1 with TRBJ1-5, with unresolved D. The length of the CDR3 is 17 residues. Trimming removed 4 bases from V and 5 bases from J, with 20 bases in between. CDR1 and CDR2 from the germline V gene are KGHDR and SFDVKD. The DNA of the CDR3 is TGTGCCACCAGTGACTCCTCCCCGCGGGAGTACGATCAGCCCCAGCATTTT. Its protein product is CATSDSSPREYDQPQHF.

This chain links TRBV4-3 with TRBJ1-3; tentatively, D is TRBD1 (6 bases). The V and J ends lost 4 bases and 1 base respectively, with 11 bases between them. In germline, CDR1 is LGHNA, CDR2 YSLEER. The CDR3 sequence is 15 residues long. The CDR3 DNA reads TGCGCCAGCAGCCCACAGGGAACGTCTGGAAACACCATATATTTT. Its protein is CASSPQGTSGNTIYF.

The J gene is TRBJ1-5, the V gene TRBV7-6; D perhaps matches TRBD1 (5 bases). V dropped 1 base and J dropped 5 bases, with 12 bases sitting between them. This CDR3 contains 15 residues. CDR1 and CDR2 (germline): SGHVS, FNYEAQ. The CDR3 sequence is CASSLGGSLHQPQHF. CDR3 nucleotides: TGTGCCAGCAGCTTAGGGGGCAGCCTTCATCAGCCCCAGCATTTT.

The V gene is TRBV3-1 (or the pseudogene TRBV3-2), the J gene TRBJ1-3; D may be TRBD1 (5 bases). The CDR3 contains 14 residues. The V and J ends lost 3 bases and 1 base respectively, with 7 bases between them. Germline loops: CDR1 LGHDT, CDR2 YNNKEL (reference sequence). CDR3 loop: CASSQGGSGNTIYF. CDR3 nucleotides: TGTGCCAGCAGCCAGGGGGGTTCTGGAAACACCATATATTTT.